The text below deals with one TCR beta chain. In the original processing: Nucleated cell counts were estimated from reference gene primer amplification. Only in-frame clones appear in the TCRdb table, and some are missing; sequencing was by immunoSEQ multiplex PCR. Clone size and the V and J calls come from that table; the DNA yielded D and trimming. Among more than 85,000 clones listed, more than 75% were seen once. The record originates from a study of blood T cell repertoires in COVID-19. Study summary: Both acute and convalescent COVID-19 samples were obtained from the United States, Italy and Spain. PBMCs, B-cell-depleted T cells, or T cells provided the cDNA or gDNA that made up the material.

V lost 6 bases and J 7 bases, leaving 19 bases between the germline ends. The CDR3 loop spans 15 amino acids. Germline-derived CDR1 and CDR2 are KGHSH and LQKENI. This receptor was identified in a woman aged 50 to 60 with acute or convalescent COVID-19. The sample was peripheral blood. The rearrangement links TRBV18 to TRBJ2-1; possible D gene TRBD1, 7 bases. The CDR3 spells CASSSGRGDKNEQFF. As DNA, the CDR3 is TGTGCCAGCTCGTCCGGCAGGGGGGATAAAAATGAGCAGTTCTTC.